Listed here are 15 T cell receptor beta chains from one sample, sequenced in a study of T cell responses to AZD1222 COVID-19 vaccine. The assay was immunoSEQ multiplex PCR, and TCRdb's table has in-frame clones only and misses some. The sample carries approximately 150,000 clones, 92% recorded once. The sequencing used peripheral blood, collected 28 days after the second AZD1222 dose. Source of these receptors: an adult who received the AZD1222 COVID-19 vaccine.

The CDR3 reads CAWSGRYSNQPQHF. CDR3 sequence (DNA): TGTGCCTGGAGTGGTAGGTATAGCAATCAGCCCCAGCATTTT. The gene calls are TRBV30 and TRBJ1-5; no clear D. Germline V gene lookup returns CDR1 GTSNPN and CDR2 SVGIG (reference sequence). V was trimmed by 1 base and J by 0 bases, leaving 7 bases between them. CDR3 length: 14 amino acids.

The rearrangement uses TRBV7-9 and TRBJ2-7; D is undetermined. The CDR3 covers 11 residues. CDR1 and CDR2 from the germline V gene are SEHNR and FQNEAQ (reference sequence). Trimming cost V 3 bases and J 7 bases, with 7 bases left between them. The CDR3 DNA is TGTGCCAGCAGCTTCAATGTGGAGCAGTACTTC. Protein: CASSFNVEQYF.

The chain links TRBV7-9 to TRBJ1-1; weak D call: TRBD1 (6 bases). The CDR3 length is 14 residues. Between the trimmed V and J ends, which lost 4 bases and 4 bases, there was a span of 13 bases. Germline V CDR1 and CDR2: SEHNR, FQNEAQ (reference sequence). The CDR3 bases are TGTGCCAGCAGCTCGCTCACAGGGACCACTGAAGCTTTCTTT. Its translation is CASSSLTGTTEAFF.

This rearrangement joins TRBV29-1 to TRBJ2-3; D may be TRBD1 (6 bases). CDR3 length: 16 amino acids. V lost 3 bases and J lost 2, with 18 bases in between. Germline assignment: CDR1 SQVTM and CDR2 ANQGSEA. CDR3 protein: CSVESGHLPPTDTQYF. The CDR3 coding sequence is TGCAGCGTTGAGTCGGGACACCTTCCCCCCACAGATACGCAGTATTTT.

The DNA for the CDR3 is TGTGCCAGTTATCGGGCACCCCCCTACACTGAAGCTTTCTTT. This encodes CASYRAPPYTEAFF. V gene TRBV2 combines with J gene TRBJ1-1, with D uncertain. V lost 9 bases and J lost 3, with 17 bases in between. CDR1 and CDR2 (germline): SNHLY, FYNNEI. The CDR3 has 14 residues.

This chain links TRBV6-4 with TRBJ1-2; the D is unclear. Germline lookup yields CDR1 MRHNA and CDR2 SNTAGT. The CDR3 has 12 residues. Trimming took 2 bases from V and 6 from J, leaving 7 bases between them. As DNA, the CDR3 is TGTGCCAGCAGTGACCCCCGTAATGGCTACACCTTC. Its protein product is CASSDPRNGYTF.

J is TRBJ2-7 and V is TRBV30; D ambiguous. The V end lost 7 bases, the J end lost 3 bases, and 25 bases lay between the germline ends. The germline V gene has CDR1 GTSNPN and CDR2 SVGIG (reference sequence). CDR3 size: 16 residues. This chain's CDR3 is CASTPPRRATYYEQYF. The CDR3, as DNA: TGTGCCTCCACACCCCCCCGCCGGGCCACGTACTACGAGCAGTACTTC. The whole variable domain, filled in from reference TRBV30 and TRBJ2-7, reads SQTIHQWPATLVQPVGSPLSLECTVEGTSNPNLYWYRQAAGRGLQLLFYSVGIGQISSEVPQNLSASRPQDRQFILSSKKLLLSDSGFYLCASTPPRRATYYEQYFGPGTRLTVT.

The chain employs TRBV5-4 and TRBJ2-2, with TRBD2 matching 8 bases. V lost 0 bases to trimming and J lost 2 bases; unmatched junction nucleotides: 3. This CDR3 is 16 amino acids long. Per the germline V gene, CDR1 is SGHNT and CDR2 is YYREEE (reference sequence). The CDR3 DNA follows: TGTGCCAGCAGCTTGGGCGGGGGGACAAACACCGGGGAGCTGTTTTTT. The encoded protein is CASSLGGGTNTGELFF.

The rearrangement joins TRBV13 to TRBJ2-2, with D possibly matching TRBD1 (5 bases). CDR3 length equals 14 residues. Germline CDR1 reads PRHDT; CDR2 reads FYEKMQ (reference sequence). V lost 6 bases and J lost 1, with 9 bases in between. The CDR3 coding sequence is TGTGCCAGCAGTACGACAGAGAACACCGGGGAGCTGTTTTTT. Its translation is CASSTTENTGELFF.

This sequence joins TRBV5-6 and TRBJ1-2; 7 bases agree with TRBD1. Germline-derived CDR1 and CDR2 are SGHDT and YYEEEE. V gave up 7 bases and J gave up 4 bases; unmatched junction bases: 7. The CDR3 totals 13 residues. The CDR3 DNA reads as TGTGCCAGCTCCGCGGGGGACAGCTATGGCTACACCTTC. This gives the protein CASSAGDSYGYTF.

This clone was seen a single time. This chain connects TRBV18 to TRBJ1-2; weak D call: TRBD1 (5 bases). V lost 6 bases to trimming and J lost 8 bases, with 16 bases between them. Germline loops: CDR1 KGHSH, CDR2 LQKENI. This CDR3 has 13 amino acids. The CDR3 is CASSSLGQRGYTF. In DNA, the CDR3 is TGTGCCAGCTCTTCACTGGGGCAGCGGGGCTACACCTTC.

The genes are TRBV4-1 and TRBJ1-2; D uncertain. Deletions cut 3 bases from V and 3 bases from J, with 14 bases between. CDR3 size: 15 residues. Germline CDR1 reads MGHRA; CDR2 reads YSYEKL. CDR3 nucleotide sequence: TGCGCCAGCAGCCAGAGTCAGGATCACTACTATGGCTACACCTTC. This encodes CASSQSQDHYYGYTF.

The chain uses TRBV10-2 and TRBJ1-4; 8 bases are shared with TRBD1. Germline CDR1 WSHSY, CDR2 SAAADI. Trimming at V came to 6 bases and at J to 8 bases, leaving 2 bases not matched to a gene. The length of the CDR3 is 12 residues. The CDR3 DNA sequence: TGCGCCAGCAGACAGGGGGAGGAAAAACTGTTTTTT. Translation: CASRQGEEKLFF.

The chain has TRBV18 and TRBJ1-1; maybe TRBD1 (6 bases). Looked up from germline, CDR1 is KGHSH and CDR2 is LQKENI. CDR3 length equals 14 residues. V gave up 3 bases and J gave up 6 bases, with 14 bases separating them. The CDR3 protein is CASSPRREGAEAFF. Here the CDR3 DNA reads TGTGCCAGCTCACCCCGGAGGGAGGGGGCTGAAGCTTTCTTT. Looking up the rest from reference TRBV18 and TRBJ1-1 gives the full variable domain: NAGVMQNPRHLVRRRGQEARLRCSPMKGHSHVYWYRQLPEEGLKFMVYLQKENIIDESGMPKERFSAEFPKEGPSILRIQQVVRGDSAAYFCASSPRREGAEAFFGQGTRLTVV.

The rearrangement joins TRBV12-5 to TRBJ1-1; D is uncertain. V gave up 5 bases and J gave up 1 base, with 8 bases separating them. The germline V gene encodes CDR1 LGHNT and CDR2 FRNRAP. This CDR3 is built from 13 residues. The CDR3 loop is CASGPHWNTEAFF. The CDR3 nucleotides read TGTGCTAGTGGTCCCCACTGGAACACTGAAGCTTTCTTT.